Detailed here is one TCR beta chain. The ends were cut back, 5 bases at V and 8 bases at J, with 15 bases in the middle. The CDR3 has 13 amino acids. As processed by the authors: Amplifying reference gene primers gave estimates of nucleated cell counts. Assay used: immunoSEQ multiplex PCR; TCRdb lists only in-frame clones, some missing. V and J calls and clone size come straight from that table; D and trimming were deduced from the DNA. This sample carries around 210,000 clones, approximately 86% of them seen once, and the ten largest clones take 1.5%. These data belong to a study of blood T cell repertoires in COVID-19. Study in general: The origin of the acute and convalescent COVID-19 samples was the United States, Italy and Spain. Sample material is recorded as cDNA or gDNA derived from T cells, B-cell-depleted T cells, or PBMCs.

Sequencing used peripheral blood. V is TRBV12-3 or TRBV12-4 and J is TRBJ1-2; no definite D call. This clonotype originated in a man aged 18 to 35 with active or convalescent COVID-19. The CDR3 reads CASSPRELGGYTF. Written as DNA, the CDR3 is TGTGCCAGCAGTCCACGGGAGCTCGGGGGCTACACCTTC.